Listed here are 8 T cell receptor beta chains from one sample, sequenced in a study of cytomegalovirus exposure and HLA in healthy donors. The method was immunoSEQ multiplex PCR; TCRdb's version includes in-frame clones alone and lacks a portion of them. In the table there are about 110,000 clones, around 85% of which are singletons. The sequenced sample was PBMCs. The origin of the receptors is a woman aged 18-30 years in good health and CMV-seronegative.

The gene calls are TRBV6-5 and TRBJ2-7; D might be TRBD1 (5 bases). The CDR3 is 13 residues long. CDR1 and CDR2 from the germline V gene are MNHEY and SVGAGI. Trimming cost V 6 bases and J 2 bases, with 11 bases left between them. The CDR3 sequence is CASSQGPPYEQYF. In DNA, the CDR3 is TGTGCCAGCAGCCAGGGTCCCCCCTACGAGCAGTACTTC.

The chain recombines TRBV6-5 with TRBJ1-1; D not resolved. V lost 6 bases and J 0 bases, leaving 8 bases between the germline ends. In germline, CDR1 is MNHEY, CDR2 SVGAGI. The CDR3 runs to 13 residues. The CDR3 protein is CASSRGMNTEAFF. The CDR3 DNA sequence: TGTGCCAGCAGCCGGGGTATGAACACTGAAGCTTTCTTT.

V usage is TRBV19 and J usage is TRBJ2-7, with 8 bases aligning to TRBD2. The V gene end was trimmed by 9 bases and the J gene end by 7 bases; junction bases not matched to a gene: 11. CDR1 LNHDA and CDR2 SQIVND come from the germline V gene (reference sequence). The CDR3 runs to 13 residues. The CDR3 bases are TGTGCCAGCAACTCCCGGGGGGGAGGAGAGCAGTACTTC. Amino acid sequence: CASNSRGGGEQYF.

The chain is built from TRBV4-2 and TRBJ2-2, with TRBD2 matching 9 bases. The CDR3 contains 15 residues. Germline V CDR1 and CDR2: LGHNA, YNFKEQ. The V segment lost 0 bases and the J segment 6 bases; nucleotides outside the gene matches: 2. The CDR3 sequence is CASSQDAGGPGELFF. CDR3 DNA sequence: TGTGCCAGCAGCCAAGATGCGGGGGGGCCCGGGGAGCTGTTTTTT.

The V gene is TRBV10-3, the J gene TRBJ1-2; TRBD1 agrees at 9 bases. V lost 3 bases and J lost 7; bases outside the gene matches: 9. The CDR3 covers 15 residues. Germline CDR1 is ENHRY and CDR2 is SYGVKD. This CDR3 reads CAISDTAQGASGYTF. DNA of the CDR3: TGTGCCATCAGTGACACAGCACAGGGGGCGAGTGGCTACACCTTC.

V is TRBV7-2 and J is TRBJ2-7; D is possibly TRBD2 (6 bases). CDR3 length: 16 residues. Germline-derived CDR1 and CDR2 are SGHTA and FQGNSA. Trimming removed 4 bases from V and 3 bases from J, with 19 bases in between. The CDR3 sequence is CASSWAGGGTVYEQYF. For the CDR3, the DNA is TGTGCCAGCAGCTGGGCGGGCGGAGGGACCGTCTACGAGCAGTACTTC.

This chain joins TRBV5-6 and TRBJ2-1; D gene uncertain. Looked up from germline, CDR1 is SGHDT and CDR2 is YYEEEE. This CDR3 spans 17 amino acids. Trimming removed 2 bases at V and 0 bases at J, with 15 bases between. The CDR3 DNA sequence: TGTGCCAGCAGCTTATCCCCCAGGCAATTCTCCTACAATGAGCAGTTCTTC. Its protein is CASSLSPRQFSYNEQFF.

On this clone itself: Other DNA sequences from this sample encode an identical CDR3 as well. The J gene is TRBJ2-7, the V gene TRBV18; 10 bases match TRBD1. The germline V gene has CDR1 KGHSH and CDR2 LQKENI. V lost 2 bases, J lost 0 bases, and 1 base stayed unmatched. This CDR3 spans 15 amino acids. The CDR3 region has the DNA TGTGCCAGCTCACCAAGGGACAGGGGCTCCTACGAGCAGTACTTC. Translated, it gives CASSPRDRGSYEQYF.